The sequence of this T cell receptor beta chain was determined in a study of CD4+ T cells in melanoma. The V end was cut by 11 bases, the J end by 5 bases, with 18 bases between. This CDR3 region has 13 residues. From germline, CDR1 is ENHRY and CDR2 SYGVKD. Details on this clone: Its antigen is undetermined.

TCRdb keeps only in-frame clones here, not all; method: immunoSEQ multiplex PCR. The data show about 11,000 clones, with over 60% seen just once and roughly 8.6% held by the top ten. Study observations and caveats: Reportedly, melanoma neoantigen-specific CD4+ T cells showed varied differentiation states. CD8+ T cell, macrophage and B cell function reportedly correlated with neoantigen-specific CD4+ T cells.

The sequence was collected from a human donor with melanoma. Sequenced material: cells from a culture (not recorded whether cultured in vitro). The chain has TRBV10-3 and TRBJ2-5; D is perhaps TRBD1 (6 bases). As DNA, the CDR3 is TGTGCCGTATCGCCCCGGGACACGGAGACCCAGTACTTC. The encoded protein is CAVSPRDTETQYF.